Listed below are T cell receptor beta chains from one sample, sequenced in a study of blood T cell repertoires in COVID-19. Measured with immunoSEQ multiplex PCR; TCRdb has only the in-frame clones, and not every one. The sample has approximately 150,000 clones, 88% seen once. Sequenced sample: peripheral blood. Receptor source: a human donor in a cohort sampled during active COVID-19. CDR3s include the opening cysteine and the closing phenylalanine or tryptophan. A D gene is named only where the DNA matches it firmly. Only part of the rows carry a size: once, few, many, or a class if the clone is expanded.

abundance: -; d_gene: -; j_gene: TRBJ1-2; v_gene: TRBV19; CDR3aa: CASSSLRGGYTF; CDR3nt: TGTGCCAGTAGTTCGCTCAGGGGCGGCTACACCTTC
abundance: few; d_gene: TRBD1; j_gene: TRBJ1-5; v_gene: TRBV5-5; CDR3aa: CASSGTGTGQPQHF; CDR3nt: TGTGCCAGCAGCGGGACAGGGACGGGTCAGCCCCAGCATTTT
abundance: -; d_gene: TRBD1; j_gene: TRBJ1-6; v_gene: TRBV27; CDR3aa: CASSSARDSGGPRNSPLHF; CDR3nt: TGTGCCAGCAGTTCCGCCCGGGACAGTGGGGGGCCTCGTAATTCACCCCTCCACTTT
abundance: -; d_gene: -; j_gene: TRBJ1-3; v_gene: TRBV30; CDR3aa: CAWSGGTPGNTIYF; CDR3nt: TGTGCCTGGAGTGGGGGGACACCTGGAAACACCATATATTTT
abundance: -; d_gene: TRBD1; j_gene: TRBJ1-5; v_gene: TRBV19; CDR3aa: CASSMGTGGRQPQHF; CDR3nt: TGTGCCAGTAGTATGGGGACAGGGGGCCGTCAGCCCCAGCATTTT
abundance: -; d_gene: TRBD2; j_gene: TRBJ2-2; v_gene: TRBV4-1; CDR3aa: CASSQGPGGNTGELFF; CDR3nt: TGCGCCAGCAGCCAAGGACCGGGGGGGAACACCGGGGAGCTGTTTTTT
abundance: -; d_gene: TRBD2; j_gene: TRBJ2-5; v_gene: TRBV4-2; CDR3aa: CASSQGTRGGQETQYF; CDR3nt: TGTGCCAGCAGCCAAGGAACGCGGGGGGGGCAAGAGACCCAGTACTTC
abundance: -; d_gene: TRBD1; j_gene: TRBJ2-7; v_gene: TRBV19; CDR3aa: CASSTPRTGKYEQYF; CDR3nt: TGTGCCAGTAGTACCCCTCGGACAGGGAAATACGAGCAGTACTTC
abundance: -; d_gene: TRBD1; j_gene: TRBJ2-7; v_gene: TRBV5-6; CDR3aa: CASSLGSGTATTYEQYF; CDR3nt: TGTGCCAGCAGCTTGGGTTCCGGGACAGCGACTACCTACGAGCAGTACTTC
abundance: -; d_gene: TRBD1; j_gene: TRBJ1-1; v_gene: TRBV6-1; CDR3aa: CASSESTGGSEAFF; CDR3nt: TGTGCCAGCAGTGAATCCACAGGGGGCTCTGAAGCTTTCTTT
abundance: -; d_gene: -; j_gene: TRBJ1-6; v_gene: TRBV19; CDR3aa: CASSIDRVYSPLHF; CDR3nt: TGTGCCAGTAGTATAGACAGGGTCTATTCACCCCTCCACTTT
abundance: -; d_gene: -; j_gene: TRBJ1-1; v_gene: TRBV5-1; CDR3aa: CASSLRGQSTEAFF; CDR3nt: TGCGCCAGCAGCTTGAGGGGACAAAGCACTGAAGCTTTCTTT
abundance: -; d_gene: -; j_gene: TRBJ1-5; v_gene: TRBV19; CDR3aa: CASSAGNQPQHF; CDR3nt: TGTGCCAGCAGTGCAGGGAATCAGCCCCAGCATTTT
abundance: -; d_gene: TRBD1; j_gene: TRBJ1-2; v_gene: TRBV5-5; CDR3aa: CASSWGTGLANYGYTF; CDR3nt: TGTGCCAGCAGCTGGGGGACAGGGTTAGCTAACTATGGCTACACCTTC
abundance: -; d_gene: -; j_gene: TRBJ2-7; v_gene: TRBV6-6; CDR3aa: CASSRSYEQYF; CDR3nt: TGTGCCAGCAGCCGCAGCTACGAGCAGTACTTC
abundance: -; d_gene: TRBD1; j_gene: TRBJ2-6; v_gene: TRBV6-4; CDR3aa: CASSEQGAGANVLTF; CDR3nt: TGTGCCAGCAGTGAACAGGGGGCCGGGGCCAACGTCCTGACTTTC
abundance: -; d_gene: -; j_gene: TRBJ1-6; v_gene: TRBV7-2; CDR3aa: CASSPRGAGSPLHF; CDR3nt: TGTGCCAGCAGCCCGCGGGGGGCGGGATCACCCCTCCACTTT
abundance: -; d_gene: -; j_gene: TRBJ2-2; v_gene: TRBV6-2/TRBV6-3; CDR3aa: CASSPRAKGTGELFF; CDR3nt: TGTGCCAGCAGCCCTAGGGCTAAGGGGACCGGGGAGCTGTTTTTT
abundance: once; d_gene: TRBD1; j_gene: TRBJ2-2; v_gene: TRBV3-1/TRBV3-2; CDR3aa: CASSPRQGPTGELFF; CDR3nt: TGTGCCAGCAGCCCCCGACAGGGACCAACCGGGGAGCTGTTTTTT
abundance: -; d_gene: -; j_gene: TRBJ2-7; v_gene: TRBV10-3; CDR3aa: CAISGIRGEQYF; CDR3nt: TGTGCCATCAGCGGGATCCGGGGCGAGCAGTACTTC
abundance: once; d_gene: -; j_gene: TRBJ2-5; v_gene: TRBV2; CDR3aa: CASSRLQETQYF; CDR3nt: TGTGCCAGCAGTCGACTCCAAGAGACCCAGTACTTC
abundance: -; d_gene: TRBD2; j_gene: TRBJ2-7; v_gene: TRBV29-1; CDR3aa: CSAPGLAGGEQYF; CDR3nt: TGCAGCGCCCCGGGACTAGCGGGGGGCGAGCAGTACTTC
abundance: -; d_gene: TRBD1; j_gene: TRBJ2-2; v_gene: TRBV7-2; CDR3aa: CASSSRTGSRKAGELFF; CDR3nt: TGTGCCAGCAGCTCTAGGACAGGGTCGCGTAAGGCCGGGGAGCTGTTTTTT
abundance: -; d_gene: TRBD2; j_gene: TRBJ2-7; v_gene: TRBV2; CDR3aa: CASRETSGGPYEQYF; CDR3nt: TGTGCCAGCAGAGAGACTAGCGGGGGACCCTACGAGCAGTACTTC
abundance: -; d_gene: -; j_gene: TRBJ2-7; v_gene: TRBV6-5; CDR3aa: CASSVGAGPYEQYF; CDR3nt: TGTGCCAGCAGCGTGGGGGCGGGCCCCTACGAGCAGTACTTC
abundance: -; d_gene: -; j_gene: TRBJ1-1; v_gene: TRBV6-5; CDR3aa: CASSSSMNTEAFF; CDR3nt: TGTGCCAGCAGTTCCAGTATGAACACTGAAGCTTTCTTT
abundance: -; d_gene: -; j_gene: TRBJ2-7; v_gene: TRBV29-1; CDR3aa: CSYLGSGFYEQYF; CDR3nt: TGCAGCTACCTTGGGTCGGGATTTTACGAGCAGTACTTC
abundance: -; d_gene: -; j_gene: TRBJ1-1; v_gene: TRBV7-2; CDR3aa: CASSLALRDTEAFF; CDR3nt: TGTGCCAGCAGCTTAGCGCTCAGGGACACTGAAGCTTTCTTT
abundance: -; d_gene: TRBD2; j_gene: TRBJ2-1; v_gene: TRBV29-1; CDR3aa: CSVPSGSSYNEQFF; CDR3nt: TGCAGCGTCCCTAGCGGGTCCTCCTACAATGAGCAGTTCTTC
abundance: once; d_gene: -; j_gene: TRBJ2-5; v_gene: TRBV18; CDR3aa: CASSQGQQETQYF; CDR3nt: TGTGCCAGCTCTCAGGGGCAGCAAGAGACCCAGTACTTC
abundance: -; d_gene: -; j_gene: TRBJ2-1; v_gene: TRBV7-3; CDR3aa: CASSLTPTNSYNEQFF; CDR3nt: TGTGCCAGCAGCTTAACGCCCACTAACTCCTACAATGAGCAGTTCTTC
abundance: once; d_gene: TRBD1; j_gene: TRBJ1-4; v_gene: TRBV29-1; CDR3aa: CSVEDRPGGREKLFF; CDR3nt: TGCAGCGTTGAAGATCGTCCAGGGGGGAGGGAAAAACTGTTTTTT
abundance: -; d_gene: -; j_gene: TRBJ1-3; v_gene: TRBV6-6; CDR3aa: CASRFPRGYGNTIYF; CDR3nt: TGTGCCAGCAGATTCCCGCGGGGATATGGAAACACCATATATTTT
abundance: -; d_gene: TRBD2; j_gene: TRBJ2-1; v_gene: TRBV11-2; CDR3aa: CASSLDLISGGVRYNEQFF; CDR3nt: TGTGCCAGCAGCTTAGATTTGATTAGCGGGGGGGTTAGATACAATGAGCAGTTCTTC
abundance: -; d_gene: -; j_gene: TRBJ2-7; v_gene: TRBV18; CDR3aa: CASSRSSAGVSEQYF; CDR3nt: TGTGCCAGCTCACGTTCCTCGGCAGGGGTTAGCGAGCAGTACTTC
abundance: -; d_gene: TRBD1; j_gene: TRBJ1-1; v_gene: TRBV10-3; CDR3aa: CAISVRDRGMNTEAFF; CDR3nt: TGTGCCATCAGTGTCCGAGACAGGGGCATGAACACTGAAGCTTTCTTT
abundance: -; d_gene: TRBD1; j_gene: TRBJ1-5; v_gene: TRBV4-3; CDR3aa: CASSQEISGGNQPQHF; CDR3nt: TGCGCCAGCAGCCAAGAGATATCAGGGGGAAATCAGCCCCAGCATTTT
abundance: -; d_gene: -; j_gene: TRBJ2-7; v_gene: TRBV19; CDR3aa: CASSITAGSYEQYF; CDR3nt: TGTGCCAGTAGTATAACAGCAGGGTCCTACGAGCAGTACTTC
abundance: -; d_gene: -; j_gene: TRBJ2-7; v_gene: TRBV27; CDR3aa: CASSLSHSYEQYF; CDR3nt: TGTGCCAGCAGTTTATCGCACAGCTACGAGCAGTACTTC
abundance: -; d_gene: -; j_gene: TRBJ1-2; v_gene: TRBV20-1; CDR3aa: CSASRQQGGYGYTF; CDR3nt: TGCAGTGCTAGTAGACAGCAGGGTGGCTATGGCTACACCTTC
abundance: -; d_gene: -; j_gene: TRBJ1-2; v_gene: TRBV5-4; CDR3aa: CASSPTETLPYGYTF; CDR3nt: TGTGCCAGCAGCCCGACTGAGACCCTGCCTTATGGCTACACCTTC
abundance: -; d_gene: -; j_gene: TRBJ1-2; v_gene: TRBV5-4; CDR3aa: CASSGGVSGYTF; CDR3nt: TGTGCCAGCAGCGGAGGGGTATCTGGCTACACCTTC
abundance: once; d_gene: -; j_gene: TRBJ1-5; v_gene: TRBV18; CDR3aa: CASSRDLSNQPQHF; CDR3nt: TGTGCCAGCTCCAGGGATCTTAGCAATCAGCCCCAGCATTTT
abundance: once; d_gene: -; j_gene: TRBJ1-5; v_gene: TRBV5-6; CDR3aa: CASSLRSYHSNQPQHF; CDR3nt: TGTGCCAGCAGCTTGAGAAGCTACCATAGCAATCAGCCCCAGCATTTT
abundance: -; d_gene: -; j_gene: TRBJ2-1; v_gene: TRBV19; CDR3aa: CASSTRAGGQFF; CDR3nt: TGTGCCAGTAGTACCCGAGCGGGTGGGCAGTTCTTC
abundance: few; d_gene: -; j_gene: TRBJ2-1; v_gene: TRBV7-9; CDR3aa: CASSHEGAGLYNEQFF; CDR3nt: TGTGCCAGCAGCCACGAGGGAGCGGGCCTATACAATGAGCAGTTCTTC
abundance: -; d_gene: -; j_gene: TRBJ1-3; v_gene: TRBV20-1; CDR3aa: CSARQGNTIYF; CDR3nt: TGCAGTGCTAGACAGGGGAACACCATATATTTT
abundance: -; d_gene: TRBD1; j_gene: TRBJ1-5; v_gene: TRBV7-8; CDR3aa: CASSSGTGQFSGPQHF; CDR3nt: TGTGCCAGCAGCTCCGGGACAGGGCAGTTCTCCGGGCCCCAGCATTTT
abundance: once; d_gene: -; j_gene: TRBJ1-3; v_gene: TRBV6-5; CDR3aa: CASTPAGSGNTIYF; CDR3nt: TGTGCCAGCACCCCCGCCGGTTCTGGAAACACCATATATTTT
abundance: -; d_gene: -; j_gene: TRBJ1-2; v_gene: TRBV7-2; CDR3aa: CASSLGEGPWGYTF; CDR3nt: TGTGCCAGCAGCTTAGGGGAGGGGCCCTGGGGCTACACCTTC
abundance: -; d_gene: TRBD1; j_gene: TRBJ2-5; v_gene: TRBV29-1; CDR3aa: CSVTDRDRGYETQYF; CDR3nt: TGCAGCGTAACCGACCGGGACAGGGGCTATGAGACCCAGTACTTC
abundance: -; d_gene: -; j_gene: TRBJ1-2; v_gene: TRBV30; CDR3aa: CAWTTGYGYTF; CDR3nt: TGTGCCTGGACTACAGGATATGGCTACACCTTC
abundance: -; d_gene: -; j_gene: TRBJ2-2; v_gene: TRBV4-2; CDR3aa: CASSQRTRGNTGELFF; CDR3nt: TGTGCCAGCAGCCAGCGGACACGAGGGAACACCGGGGAGCTGTTTTTT
abundance: -; d_gene: -; j_gene: TRBJ1-4; v_gene: TRBV6-5; CDR3aa: CASSYALGGGEKLFF; CDR3nt: TGTGCCAGCAGTTACGCCCTGGGGGGAGGGGAAAAACTGTTTTTT
abundance: -; d_gene: TRBD1; j_gene: TRBJ2-7; v_gene: TRBV11-2; CDR3aa: CASGRGTGASEQYF; CDR3nt: TGTGCCAGCGGTAGGGGGACAGGGGCGTCCGAGCAGTACTTC
abundance: -; d_gene: -; j_gene: TRBJ1-2; v_gene: TRBV2; CDR3aa: CASIGVALYGYTF; CDR3nt: TGTGCCAGCATAGGGGTAGCTTTGTATGGCTACACCTTC
abundance: -; d_gene: TRBD2; j_gene: TRBJ2-3; v_gene: TRBV7-9; CDR3aa: CASRRLAGTRWGTDTQYF; CDR3nt: TGTGCCAGCAGGAGACTAGCGGGGACCCGATGGGGCACAGATACGCAGTATTTT
abundance: -; d_gene: -; j_gene: TRBJ1-5; v_gene: TRBV5-5; CDR3aa: CASSLYRQSNQPQHF; CDR3nt: TGTGCCAGCAGCTTGTATCGCCAGAGCAATCAGCCCCAGCATTTT
abundance: -; d_gene: -; j_gene: TRBJ1-1; v_gene: TRBV7-8; CDR3aa: CASSLGVRGLMNTEAFF; CDR3nt: TGTGCCAGCAGCTTAGGAGTGCGCGGCCTGATGAACACTGAAGCTTTCTTT